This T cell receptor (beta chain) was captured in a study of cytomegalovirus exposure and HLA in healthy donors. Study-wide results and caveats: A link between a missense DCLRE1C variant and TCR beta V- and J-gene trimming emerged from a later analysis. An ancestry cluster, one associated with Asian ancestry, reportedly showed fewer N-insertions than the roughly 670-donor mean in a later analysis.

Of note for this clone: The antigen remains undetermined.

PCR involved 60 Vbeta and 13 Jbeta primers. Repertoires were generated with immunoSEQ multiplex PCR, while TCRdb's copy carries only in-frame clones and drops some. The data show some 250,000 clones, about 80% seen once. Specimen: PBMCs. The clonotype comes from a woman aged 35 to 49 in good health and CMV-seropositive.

The CDR3 nucleotides read TGTGCCAGCAGCCGACAGGGCCAAGAGACCCAGTACTTC. Residues: CASSRQGQETQYF. This rearrangement joins TRBV6-6 to TRBJ2-5, with 7 bases aligning to TRBD1. Unmatched junction bases numbered 2, after V lost 6 bases and J lost 1 base. The CDR3 consists of 13 residues. The V gene's germline CDR1 is MNHNY and CDR2 SVGAGI (reference sequence).